Below, one TCR beta chain is given with its context. The antigen is undetermined. The data belong to a study of cytomegalovirus exposure and HLA in healthy donors. Study results and limitations: Published work reported that the classifier diagnosed cytomegalovirus status with high specificity and sensitivity. Rarity marked most TCR sequences, yet some public TCRs occurred in many donors.

Sequencing was performed with immunoSEQ multiplex PCR; in TCRdb, only in-frame clones are kept and a portion is missing. This sample yields 150,000 to 170,000 clones, of which about 86% are seen a single time; around 20% belongs to the top ten. The trim removed 2 bases at V and 4 bases at J, leaving 5 bases unmatched. Looked up from germline, CDR1 is MNHNS and CDR2 is SASEGT. This CDR3 spans 15 amino acids. This clonotype was sampled from a man in his late teens or twenties in good health and CMV-seropositive. The sequenced sample consisted of PBMCs. The rearrangement uses TRBV6-1 and TRBJ2-5; the match to TRBD2 covers 9 bases. This chain's CDR3 is CASSERPGLAETQYF. The CDR3 nucleotides are TGTGCCAGCAGTGAACGGCCGGGACTAGCAGAGACCCAGTACTTC.